This T cell receptor beta chain was sequenced in a study of blood T cell repertoires in COVID-19. Study as a whole: The study drew acute and convalescent COVID-19 samples from the United States, Italy and Spain. T cells, B-cell-depleted T cells, or PBMCs supplied cDNA or gDNA.

Per the original methods: Nucleated cell counts were estimated from reference gene primer amplification. TCRdb's copy holds only in-frame clones and misses some; the assay was immunoSEQ multiplex PCR. V, J and clone size derive from that table, while D and trimming were established from the DNA sequence. The sample carries some 67,000 clones, nearly 80% recorded once. Trimming took 7 bases from V and 1 from J; bases not matched to a gene: 5. This CDR3 contains 13 residues. Germline loops: CDR1 SGDLS, CDR2 YYNGEE. This clone has only a few counts. The sequenced sample was peripheral blood. This chain joins TRBV9 and TRBJ2-7, with 7 bases matching TRBD1. This receptor was identified in a woman in her sixties with acute or convalescent COVID-19. The CDR3 protein is CASGRDSSYEQYF. CDR3 coding DNA: TGTGCCAGCGGCCGGGACAGTTCCTACGAGCAGTACTTC.